The rows below give T cell receptor beta chains drawn from one sample of a study of PD-1 blockade in classical Hodgkin lymphoma. Profiling relied on immunoSEQ multiplex PCR, and the TCRdb table lists in-frame clones only, not all of them. This repertoire shows 70,000 or so clones, about 93% found once; its top ten account for more than 2%. The sample taken for sequencing was peripheral blood mononuclear cells (PBMCs). These receptors were collected from a human donor with classical Hodgkin lymphoma. The CDR3 runs from the conserved cysteine through the conserved F or W. The D gene is left open where the match is weak.

J: TRBJ1-2
D: TRBD1
V: TRBV15
CDR3: CATSRTGDRVYGYTF
DNA: TGTGCCACCAGCAGAACAGGGGACAGGGTATATGGCTACACCTTC

J: TRBJ2-5
D: TRBD2
V: TRBV9
CDR3: CAGSITSAIPRETQYF
DNA: TGTGCCGGCAGCATCACTAGCGCAATCCCGAGGGAGACCCAGTACTTC

J: TRBJ1-5
D: .
V: TRBV19
CDR3: CASSIFRGNQPQHF
DNA: TGTGCCAGTAGTATATTTCGGGGGAACCAGCCCCAGCATTTT

J: TRBJ1-1
D: .
V: TRBV27
CDR3: CASSSGTMNTEAFF
DNA: TGTGCCAGCAGCTCCGGGACGATGAACACTGAAGCTTTCTTT

J: TRBJ1-2
D: TRBD1
V: TRBV7-8
CDR3: CASSLWDRPSYGYTF
DNA: TGTGCCAGCAGCTTATGGGACAGACCTTCCTATGGCTACACCTTC

J: TRBJ1-6
D: .
V: TRBV19
CDR3: CASSIEGGGDSPLHF
DNA: TGTGCCAGTAGTATAGAGGGCGGTGGGGATTCACCCCTCCACTTT

J: TRBJ2-7
D: .
V: TRBV6-5
CDR3: CASKTGSSYEQYF
DNA: TGTGCCAGCAAAACAGGGTCCTCCTACGAGCAGTACTTC

J: TRBJ2-5
D: .
V: TRBV9
CDR3: CASSLNGAPYETQYF
DNA: TGTGCCAGCAGCCTTAACGGGGCTCCGTACGAGACCCAGTACTTC

J: TRBJ2-1
D: .
V: TRBV2
CDR3: CASRGGEPYNEQFF
DNA: TGTGCCAGCAGGGGCGGGGAACCTTACAATGAGCAGTTCTTC

J: TRBJ2-6
D: TRBD2
V: TRBV10-3
CDR3: CAISKSGGEGGANVLTF
DNA: TGTGCCATCAGTAAGAGCGGGGGCGAAGGTGGGGCCAACGTCCTGACTTTC

J: TRBJ2-1
D: .
V: TRBV5-4
CDR3: CASSLSSYNEQFF
DNA: TGTGCCAGCAGCTTGAGTAGCTACAATGAGCAGTTCTTC

J: TRBJ2-4
D: .
V: TRBV29-1
CDR3: CSVQGRVAKNIQYF
DNA: TGCAGCGTCCAGGGGAGGGTAGCCAAAAACATTCAGTACTTC

J: TRBJ1-2
D: .
V: TRBV6-5
CDR3: CASSGTPAQRRGYTF
DNA: TGTGCCAGCAGTGGGACCCCCGCCCAACGACGTGGCTACACCTTC